These 32 T cell receptor beta chains were sequenced from one sample in a study of CD8 T cells in Susac syndrome (dated by TCRdb to 2018 to 2020). Library preparation was by the immunoSEQ multiplex PCR assay. RNA was extracted using the RNeasy kit, and 0.5 to 1 microgram was reverse transcribed with random hexamers. The public reads were run again by TCRdb, first through fastp at Q25 and then through MiXCR, and only productive beta chains were kept. Every entry covers one CDR3 protein and lists the most common genes and DNA from its rows. For this sample the table gives about 140,000 distinct CDR3 sequences, of which around 95% were detected only once. Approximately 0.13% of the sample is in the top ten clones. The sample was CD4+ T cells from PBMCs. The receptors originated from a human donor with Susac syndrome.

The chain uses TRBV6-4 and TRBJ2-1; 12 bases match TRBD2. Trimming took 4 bases from V and 0 from J; bases not matched to a gene: 1. CDR3 size: 16 residues. Germline V gene lookup returns CDR1 MRHNA and CDR2 SNTAGT. CDR3 DNA: TGTGCCAGCAGTGCGACTAGCGGGAGCTCCTACAATGAGCAGTTCTTC. It yields the protein CASSATSGSSYNEQFF.

This sequence joins TRBV6-5 and TRBJ2-4, with a tentative D call TRBD1 (6 bases). The V gene's germline CDR1 is MNHEY and CDR2 SVGAGI. The ends were cut back, 4 bases at V and 7 bases at J, with 11 bases in the middle. This CDR3 contains 13 residues. As DNA, the CDR3 is TGTGCCAGCAGTTCCCGGACAGTGAACATTCAGTACTTC. As protein: CASSSRTVNIQYF.

The J gene is TRBJ2-1, the V gene TRBV7-8; D ambiguous. Germline CDR1 is SGHVS and CDR2 is FQNEAQ. CDR3 length: 14 amino acids. V was cut by 2 bases and J by 5 bases, with 10 bases left in between. The CDR3 is CASSLLVANNEQFF. Here the CDR3 DNA reads TGTGCCAGCAGCTTATTGGTAGCTAACAATGAGCAGTTCTTC.

The chain recombines TRBV3-1 with TRBJ2-3; a weak D match, TRBD1 (5 bases). The CDR3 spans 16 residues. Germline V gene sequence: CDR1 LGHDT, CDR2 YNNKEL (reference sequence). The V end was cut by 0 bases, the J end by 1 base, with 11 bases between. The CDR3 here is CASSQDARVGTDTQYF. The CDR3 DNA is TGTGCCAGCAGCCAAGACGCCAGGGTCGGCACAGATACGCAGTATTTT.

The V and J genes are TRBV23-1 and TRBJ1-1; a possible D gene is TRBD1 (5 bases). TRBV23-1 belongs to the ORF category, with a function that is uncertain. The V and J ends lost 0 bases and 5 bases respectively, with 16 bases between them. There are 16 residues in the CDR3. The CDR3 sequence is CASSQSRRQGNTEAFF. CDR3 bases: TGCGCCAGCAGTCAATCGAGGCGGCAGGGTAATACTGAAGCTTTCTTT.

The V and J genes are TRBV30 and TRBJ1-1; 8 bases map to TRBD1. The CDR3 sequence is 13 residues long. Trimming at V came to 5 bases and at J to 4 bases, leaving 6 bases not matched to a gene. Germline V gene lookup returns CDR1 GTSNPN and CDR2 SVGIG (reference sequence). CDR3 loop: CAWGQGRGTEAFF. Written as DNA, the CDR3 is TGTGCCTGGGGACAGGGTAGGGGCACTGAAGCTTTCTTT. Based on the CDR3 plus reference TRBV30 and TRBJ1-1, the full variable domain is SQTIHQWPATLVQPVGSPLSLECTVEGTSNPNLYWYRQAAGRGLQLLFYSVGIGQISSEVPQNLSASRPQDRQFILSSKKLLLSDSGFYLCAWGQGRGTEAFFGQGTRLTVV.

The chain joins TRBV6-5 to TRBJ1-4; tentatively, D is TRBD1 (5 bases). V lost 3 bases, J lost 17 bases, and 19 bases lay in between. Germline lookup yields CDR1 MNHEY and CDR2 SVGAGI. The CDR3 runs to 13 residues. DNA of the CDR3: TGTGCCAGCAGTTATGTGCTCCGGGACCCTCTATTTTTT. Its translation is CASSYVLRDPLFF.

The CDR3 DNA sequence: TGCAGTGCTAGAGATTCCCAGGCCCATGGCTACACCTTC. The encoded protein is CSARDSQAHGYTF. The chain combines TRBV20-1 with TRBJ1-2, with D uncertain. This CDR3 comprises 13 residues. Germline CDR1 and CDR2: DFQATT and SNEGSKA (reference sequence). The V and J ends lost 0 bases and 6 bases respectively, with 11 bases between them.

The chain has TRBV29-1 and TRBJ2-5; 8 bases agree with TRBD1. Germline loops: CDR1 SQVTM, CDR2 ANQGSEA. CDR3 size: 12 residues. Unmatched junction bases numbered 6, after V lost 7 bases and J lost 5 bases. CDR3 sequence (DNA): TGCAGCGCAACAGGGGGGTTGGAGACCCAGTACTTC. Protein product: CSATGGLETQYF.

The chain recombines TRBV19 with TRBJ1-1, with D unresolved. Per the germline V gene, CDR1 is LNHDA and CDR2 is SQIVND (reference sequence). The CDR3 covers 15 residues. Trimming stripped 4 bases from V and 1 base from J, with 13 bases between. This CDR3 reads CASSNAPVSNTEAFF. CDR3 DNA sequence: TGTGCCAGTAGTAATGCCCCAGTATCGAACACTGAAGCTTTCTTT. Full variable domain (missing parts from reference TRBV19 and TRBJ1-1): DGGITQSPKYLFRKEGQNVTLSCEQNLNHDAMYWYRQDPGQGLRLIYYSQIVNDFQKGDIAEGYSVSREKKESFPLTVTSAQKNPTAFYLCASSNAPVSNTEAFFGQGTRLTVV.

This chain connects TRBV30 to TRBJ1-2; D uncertain. This CDR3 is built from 12 residues. Germline V gene sequence: CDR1 GTSNPN, CDR2 SVGIG (reference sequence). V was shortened by 1 base and J by 4 bases, with 7 bases between the two germline ends. CDR3 loop: CAWSGGSYGYTF. CDR3 nucleotide sequence: TGTGCCTGGAGTGGGGGAAGCTATGGCTACACCTTC.

V usage is TRBV7-8 and J usage is TRBJ2-1; perhaps TRBD1 as D (6 bases). This CDR3 has 14 amino acids. CDR1 is SGHVS and CDR2 is FQNEAQ in the germline V gene. Trimming pared 0 bases from V and 10 bases from J, leaving 13 bases between. The CDR3 loop reads CASSLASDRSEQFF. The CDR3 coding sequence is TGTGCCAGCAGCTTAGCTTCGGACAGATCGGAGCAGTTCTTC. Using reference TRBV7-8 and TRBJ2-1 for the parts outside the CDR3, the full variable domain is GAGVSQSPRYKVAKRGQDVALRCDPISGHVSLFWYQQALGQGPEFLTYFQNEAQLDKSGLPSDRFFAERPEGSVSTLKIQRTQQEDSAVYLCASSLASDRSEQFFGPGTRLTVL.

This clonotype was detected only once. V gene TRBV6-6 combines with J gene TRBJ1-4; 10 bases align to TRBD1. V trimming: 6 bases; J trimming: 7 bases; junction bases outside the gene matches: 8. CDR3 length: 15 residues. Germline lookup yields CDR1 MNHNY and CDR2 SVGAGI (reference sequence). The CDR3 is CASSRGTGAVEKLFF. The DNA for the CDR3 is TGTGCCAGCAGCCGGGGGACAGGGGCTGTTGAAAAACTGTTTTTT.

The chain joins TRBV9 to TRBJ1-1; D ambiguous. The ends were cut back, 4 bases at V and 8 bases at J, with 15 bases in the middle. Per the germline V gene, CDR1 is SGDLS and CDR2 is YYNGEE. The CDR3 extends over 13 amino acids. CDR3 loop: CASSPDGRGEAFF. CDR3 bases: TGTGCCAGCAGCCCGGACGGTCGCGGGGAAGCTTTCTTT.

The chain has TRBV6-5 and TRBJ2-7; 8 bases are shared with TRBD1. Germline CDR1 MNHEY, CDR2 SVGAGI. V trimming: 2 bases; J trimming: 2 bases; junction bases outside the gene matches: 5. This CDR3 spans 15 amino acids. CDR3 DNA sequence: TGTGCCAGCAGTTACGGAGGACAGGGAACCTACGAGCAGTACTTC. It is translated as CASSYGGQGTYEQYF.

This sequence joins TRBV20-1 and TRBJ2-3, with a weak D call TRBD2 (5 bases). This CDR3 contains 15 residues. V was shortened by 6 bases and J by 1 base, with 17 bases between the two germline ends. Germline V gene sequence: CDR1 DFQATT, CDR2 SNEGSKA (reference sequence). CDR3 amino acids: CSARDFSKGTDTQYF. CDR3 DNA sequence: TGCAGTGCCCGGGATTTCAGCAAGGGCACAGATACGCAGTATTTT.

The chain carries TRBV9 and TRBJ1-2; 8 nucleotides match TRBD1. The CDR3 has 14 amino acids. CDR1 SGDLS and CDR2 YYNGEE come from the germline V gene. V gave up 4 bases and J gave up 6 bases; unmatched junction bases: 8. The CDR3 loop reads CASSPGQGRDGYTF. CDR3 DNA sequence: TGTGCCAGCAGCCCCGGACAGGGAAGGGATGGCTACACCTTC.

J is TRBJ1-1 and V is TRBV20-1; D possibly corresponds to TRBD1 (5 bases). This CDR3 region has 12 residues. CDR1 is DFQATT, CDR2 SNEGSKA, per germline (reference sequence). V was clipped by 1 base and J by 10 bases, with 13 bases between them. CDR3 DNA sequence: TGCAGTGCTAGAGTAGGTCAGAGGGGAGCTTTCTTT. Translation gives CSARVGQRGAFF.

This clonotype was observed a single time. V and J are TRBV20-1 and TRBJ2-3; TRBD2 might be the D (6 bases). The CDR3 is 14 amino acids. V shed 3 bases and J shed 0 bases, with 10 bases lying between them. CDR1 DFQATT and CDR2 SNEGSKA come from the germline V gene (reference sequence). CDR3 nucleotides: TGCAGTGCTAGTGGGGGGTACAGCACAGATACGCAGTATTTT. Translated, it gives CSASGGYSTDTQYF.

The rearrangement joins TRBV28 to TRBJ1-4, with a tentative D call TRBD1 (5 bases). Germline V gives CDR1 MDHEN, CDR2 SYDVKM. Trimming shortened V by 2 bases and J by 0 bases, and 7 bases separated the two germline ends. This CDR3 has 15 amino acids. DNA for the CDR3: TGTGCCAGCAGTTTAGGAGGGGCAACTAATGAAAAACTGTTTTTT. Translated: CASSLGGATNEKLFF.

The V call is TRBV30, the J call TRBJ2-6; the D gene is possibly TRBD1 (5 bases). Germline-derived CDR1 and CDR2 are GTSNPN and SVGIG (reference sequence). The CDR3 is 15 amino acids. V lost 7 bases and J lost 2, with 15 bases in between. The CDR3 sequence is CALDTAGPGANVLTF. The CDR3 nucleotides read TGTGCCTTGGACACCGCCGGACCTGGGGCCAACGTCCTGACTTTC.

The chain joins TRBV3-1 to TRBJ2-7; 11 nucleotides match TRBD1. From germline, CDR1 is LGHDT and CDR2 YNNKEL (reference sequence). Losses at the gene ends were 8 bases for V and 7 bases for J; bases not matched to a gene: 13. The CDR3 extends over 15 amino acids. CDR3 DNA: TGTGCCAGCGGTCCACCCCCCGGGACAGGGGGAGAGCAGTACTTC. Protein product: CASGPPPGTGGEQYF.

J is TRBJ2-1 and V is TRBV20-1; no reliable D call. The germline V and J ends were trimmed by 2 bases and 6 bases, with 5 bases remaining between them. Germline CDR1 and CDR2: DFQATT and SNEGSKA (reference sequence). The CDR3 runs 11 residues. The CDR3 DNA sequence: TGCAGTGCTAGATCCCCCAATGAGCAGTTCTTC. Protein product: CSARSPNEQFF.

This sequence joins TRBV4-1 and TRBJ1-1; 7 bases are shared with TRBD1. The germline V gene has CDR1 MGHRA and CDR2 YSYEKL. The J segment lost 1 base and the V segment lost 0 bases, leaving 11 bases of the junction unmatched. This CDR3 comprises 18 residues. In DNA, the CDR3 is TGCGCCAGCAGCCAAGATATGAACAGACGGGACAGGAACACTGAAGCTTTCTTT. Translated: CASSQDMNRRDRNTEAFF.

The chain joins TRBV20-1 to TRBJ2-7, with 8 bases identical to TRBD1. With V trimmed by 3 bases and J by 1 base, 8 bases remained unmatched. This CDR3 spans 15 amino acids. Germline-derived CDR1 and CDR2 are DFQATT and SNEGSKA (reference sequence). CDR3 amino acids: CSASGNRGASYEQYF. For the CDR3, the DNA is TGCAGTGCTAGCGGTAACAGGGGGGCGTCCTACGAGCAGTACTTC.

The V gene is TRBV5-1, the J gene TRBJ1-5, with D unresolved. Germline V gene lookup returns CDR1 SGHRS and CDR2 YFSETQ. The CDR3 is 13 amino acids. The V and J ends lost 3 bases and 4 bases respectively, with 8 bases between them. DNA for the CDR3: TGCGCCAGCAGCTCCGACGGAAATCAGCCCCAGCATTTT. It is translated as CASSSDGNQPQHF.

The chain carries TRBV14 and TRBJ2-1; TRBD1 aligns across 11 bases. Germline CDR1 and CDR2: SGHDN and FVKESK. V lost 6 bases and J lost 4; bases outside the gene matches: 5. The CDR3 consists of 15 residues. The CDR3 reads CASSRDRGSYNEQFF. CDR3 bases: TGTGCCAGCAGTCGGGACAGGGGGTCGTACAATGAGCAGTTCTTC.

The chain carries TRBV15 and TRBJ2-7; tentatively, D is TRBD1 or TRBD2 (7 bases each). V was cut by 1 base and J by 6 bases, with 10 bases left in between. CDR1 LNHNV and CDR2 YYDKDF come from the germline V gene (reference sequence). The CDR3 totals 13 residues. The CDR3 region is CATSRAGGGEQYF. Written as DNA, the CDR3 is TGTGCCACCAGCAGAGCAGGGGGGGGCGAGCAGTACTTC.

The V call is TRBV5-6, the J call TRBJ2-1; D assignment may be TRBD1 or TRBD2 (5 bases each). Germline V gives CDR1 SGHDT, CDR2 YYEEEE. This CDR3 has 20 residues. V lost 2 bases and J lost 2, with 26 bases in between. This CDR3 reads CASSLVYRKGPTPPYNEQFF. CDR3 DNA sequence: TGTGCCAGCAGCTTAGTTTACAGAAAGGGACCAACACCCCCCTACAATGAGCAGTTCTTC.

V gene TRBV9 combines with J gene TRBJ2-3; weak D call: TRBD2 (5 bases). The CDR3 sequence is 14 residues long. Germline values: CDR1 SGDLS, CDR2 YYNGEE. Trimming shortened V by 3 bases and J by 1 base, and 9 bases separated the two germline ends. The CDR3, as DNA: TGTGCCAGCAGCGAAAGGACTGGCACAGATACGCAGTATTTT. It is translated as CASSERTGTDTQYF.

The V gene is TRBV15, the J gene TRBJ1-1; tentative D call: TRBD1 (5 bases). Per germline, CDR1 LNHNV and CDR2 YYDKDF (reference sequence). The CDR3 runs 17 residues. V was pared by 0 bases and J by 0 bases, with 14 bases between. The CDR3 sequence is CATSRDLRGRMNTEAFF. DNA for the CDR3: TGTGCCACCAGCAGAGATCTAAGGGGCCGGATGAACACTGAAGCTTTCTTT.

This clonotype was counted once. The chain recombines TRBV12-3 or TRBV12-4 with TRBJ1-6; D is possibly TRBD1 (5 bases). This CDR3 spans 12 amino acids. The ends were cut back, 7 bases at V and 10 bases at J, with 11 bases in the middle. The CDR3 region is CASTRDGSPLHF. CDR3 bases: TGTGCCAGCACCAGGGACGGATCACCCCTCCACTTT.